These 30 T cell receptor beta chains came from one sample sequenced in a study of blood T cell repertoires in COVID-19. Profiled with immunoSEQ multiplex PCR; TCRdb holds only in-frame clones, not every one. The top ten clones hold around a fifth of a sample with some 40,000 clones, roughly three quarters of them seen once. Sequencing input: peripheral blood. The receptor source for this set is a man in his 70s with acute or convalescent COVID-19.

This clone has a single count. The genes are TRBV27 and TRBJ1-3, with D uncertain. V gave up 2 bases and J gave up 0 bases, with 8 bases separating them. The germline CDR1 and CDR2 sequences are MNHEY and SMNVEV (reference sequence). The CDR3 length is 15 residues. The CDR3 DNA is TGTGCCAGCAGTTTAATCTACGACTCTGGAAACACCATATATTTT. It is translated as CASSLIYDSGNTIYF.

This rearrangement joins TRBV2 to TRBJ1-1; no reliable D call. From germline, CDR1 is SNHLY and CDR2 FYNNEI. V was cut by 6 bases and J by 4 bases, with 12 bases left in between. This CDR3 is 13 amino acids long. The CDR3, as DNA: TGTGCCAGCAGGGGCCCTACCGGCACTGAAGCTTTCTTT. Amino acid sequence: CASRGPTGTEAFF.

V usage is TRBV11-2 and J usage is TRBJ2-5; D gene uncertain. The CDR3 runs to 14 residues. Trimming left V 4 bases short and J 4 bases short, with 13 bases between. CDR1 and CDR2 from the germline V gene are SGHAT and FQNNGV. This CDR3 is CASSSIKWRETQYF. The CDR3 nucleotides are TGTGCCAGCAGCTCGATCAAATGGAGAGAGACCCAGTACTTC.

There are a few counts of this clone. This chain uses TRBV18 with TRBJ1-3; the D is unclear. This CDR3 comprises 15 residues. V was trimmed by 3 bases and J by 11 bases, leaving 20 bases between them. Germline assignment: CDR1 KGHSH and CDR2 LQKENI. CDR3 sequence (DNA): TGTGCCAGCTCACCCGACCAGGAAGAGTCTTGGTCCATATATTTT. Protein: CASSPDQEESWSIYF.

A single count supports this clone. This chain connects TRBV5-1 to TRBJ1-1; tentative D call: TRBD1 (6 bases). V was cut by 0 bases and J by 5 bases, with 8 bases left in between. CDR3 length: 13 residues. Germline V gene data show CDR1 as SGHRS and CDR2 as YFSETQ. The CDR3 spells CASSLGQATEAFF. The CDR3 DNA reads TGCGCCAGCAGCTTGGGACAGGCTACTGAAGCTTTCTTT.

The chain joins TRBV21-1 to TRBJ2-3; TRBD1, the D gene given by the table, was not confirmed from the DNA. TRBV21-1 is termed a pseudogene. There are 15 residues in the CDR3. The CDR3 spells CASSKGQGRTDTQYF. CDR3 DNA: TGTGCCAGCAGCAAAGGACAGGGGCGCACAGATACGCAGTATTTT.

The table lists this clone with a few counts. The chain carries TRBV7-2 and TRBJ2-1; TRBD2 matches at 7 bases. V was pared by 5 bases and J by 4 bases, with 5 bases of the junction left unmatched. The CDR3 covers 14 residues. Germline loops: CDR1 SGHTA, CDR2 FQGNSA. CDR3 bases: TGTGCCAGCAGCGATCGGGGGGATTACAATGAGCAGTTCTTC. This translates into CASSDRGDYNEQFF.

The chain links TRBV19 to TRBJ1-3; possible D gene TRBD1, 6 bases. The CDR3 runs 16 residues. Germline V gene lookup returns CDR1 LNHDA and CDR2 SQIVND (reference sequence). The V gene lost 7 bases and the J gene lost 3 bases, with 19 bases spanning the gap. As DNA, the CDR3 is TGTGCCAGTATATTATCGGACAGCGGATATGGAAACACCATATATTTT. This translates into CASILSDSGYGNTIYF. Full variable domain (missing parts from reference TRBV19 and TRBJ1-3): DGGITQSPKYLFRKEGQNVTLSCEQNLNHDAMYWYRQDPGQGLRLIYYSQIVNDFQKGDIAEGYSVSREKKESFPLTVTSAQKNPTAFYLCASILSDSGYGNTIYFGEGSWLTVV.

CDR3 in amino acids: CAWGLTTSSLHF. The DNA of the CDR3 is TGTGCCTGGGGGTTAACGACTTCTTCCCTCCACTTT. The chain employs TRBV30 and TRBJ1-6, with D unresolved. Germline values: CDR1 GTSNPN, CDR2 SVGIG (reference sequence). Trimming took 5 bases from V and 14 from J, leaving 16 bases between them. The CDR3 is made up of 12 amino acids.

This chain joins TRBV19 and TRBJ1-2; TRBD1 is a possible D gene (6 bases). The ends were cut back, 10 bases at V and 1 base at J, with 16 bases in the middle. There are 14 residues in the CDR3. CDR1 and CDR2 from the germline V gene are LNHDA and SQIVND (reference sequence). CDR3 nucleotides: TGTGCCACCATGCCTGGGGGCTTTAACTATGGCTACACCTTC. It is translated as CATMPGGFNYGYTF.

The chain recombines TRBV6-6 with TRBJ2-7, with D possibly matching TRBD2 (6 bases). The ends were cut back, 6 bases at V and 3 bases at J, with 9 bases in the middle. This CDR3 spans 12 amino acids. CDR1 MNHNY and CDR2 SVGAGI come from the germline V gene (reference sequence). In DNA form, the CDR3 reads TGTGCCAGCAGCCCCGGGGGCTACGAGCAGTACTTC. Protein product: CASSPGGYEQYF.

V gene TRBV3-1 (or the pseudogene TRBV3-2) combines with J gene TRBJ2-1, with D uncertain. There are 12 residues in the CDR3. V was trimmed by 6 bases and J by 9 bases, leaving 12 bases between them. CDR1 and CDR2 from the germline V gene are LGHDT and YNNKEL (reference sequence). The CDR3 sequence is CASSLPGLEQFF. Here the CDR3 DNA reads TGTGCCAGCAGTCTTCCGGGTCTTGAGCAGTTCTTC.

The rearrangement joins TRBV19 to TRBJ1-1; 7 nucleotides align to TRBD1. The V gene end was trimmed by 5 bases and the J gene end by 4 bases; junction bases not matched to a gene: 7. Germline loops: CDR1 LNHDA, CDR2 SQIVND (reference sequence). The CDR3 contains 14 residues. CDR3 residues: CASSRQGGGTEAFF. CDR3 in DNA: TGTGCCAGTAGTCGACAGGGAGGTGGCACTGAAGCTTTCTTT.

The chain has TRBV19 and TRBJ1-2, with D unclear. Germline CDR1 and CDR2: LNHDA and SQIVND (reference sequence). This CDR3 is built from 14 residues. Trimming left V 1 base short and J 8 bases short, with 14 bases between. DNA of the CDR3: TGTGCCAGTAGTATAGCTTCGGTGGGAGGCGGCTACACCTTC. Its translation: CASSIASVGGGYTF. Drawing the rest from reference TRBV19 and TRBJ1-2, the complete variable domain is DGGITQSPKYLFRKEGQNVTLSCEQNLNHDAMYWYRQDPGQGLRLIYYSQIVNDFQKGDIAEGYSVSREKKESFPLTVTSAQKNPTAFYLCASSIASVGGGYTFGSGTRLTVV.

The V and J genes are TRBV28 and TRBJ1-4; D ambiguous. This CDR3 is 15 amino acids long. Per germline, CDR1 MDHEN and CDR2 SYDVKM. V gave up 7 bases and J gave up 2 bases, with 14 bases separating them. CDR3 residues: CASNLWGGTNEKLFF. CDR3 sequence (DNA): TGTGCCAGCAACCTATGGGGAGGGACTAATGAAAAACTGTTTTTT. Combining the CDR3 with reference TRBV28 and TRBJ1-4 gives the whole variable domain DVKVTQSSRYLVKRTGEKVFLECVQDMDHENMFWYRQDPGLGLRLIYFSYDVKMKEKGDIPEGYSVSREKKERFSLILESASTNQTSMYLCASNLWGGTNEKLFFGSGTQLSVL.

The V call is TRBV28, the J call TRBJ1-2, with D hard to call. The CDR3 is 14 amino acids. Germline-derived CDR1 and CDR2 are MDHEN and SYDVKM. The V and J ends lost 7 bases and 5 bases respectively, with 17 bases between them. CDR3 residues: CASTLVAAGYGYTF. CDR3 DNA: TGTGCCAGCACCCTTGTGGCAGCCGGGTATGGCTACACCTTC.

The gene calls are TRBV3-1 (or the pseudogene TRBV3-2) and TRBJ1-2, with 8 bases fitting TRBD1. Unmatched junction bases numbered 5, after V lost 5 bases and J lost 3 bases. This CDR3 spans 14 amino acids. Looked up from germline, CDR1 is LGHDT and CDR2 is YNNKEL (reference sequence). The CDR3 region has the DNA TGTGCCAGCAGCTCCCGGACAGGGTACTATGGCTACACCTTC. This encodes CASSSRTGYYGYTF.

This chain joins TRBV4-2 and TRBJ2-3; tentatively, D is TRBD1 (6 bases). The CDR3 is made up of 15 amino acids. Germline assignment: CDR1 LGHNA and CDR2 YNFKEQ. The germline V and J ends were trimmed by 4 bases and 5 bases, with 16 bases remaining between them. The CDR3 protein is CASSRGQGVGDTQYF. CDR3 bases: TGTGCCAGCAGCCGGGGACAAGGGGTGGGAGATACGCAGTATTTT.

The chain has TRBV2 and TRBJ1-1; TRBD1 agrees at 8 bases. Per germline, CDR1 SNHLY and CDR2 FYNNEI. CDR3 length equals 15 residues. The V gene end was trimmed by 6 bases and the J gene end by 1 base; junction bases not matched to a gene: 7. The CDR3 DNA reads TGTGCCAGCAGGGGGAGGACAGGGCGGAACACTGAAGCTTTCTTT. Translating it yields CASRGRTGRNTEAFF.

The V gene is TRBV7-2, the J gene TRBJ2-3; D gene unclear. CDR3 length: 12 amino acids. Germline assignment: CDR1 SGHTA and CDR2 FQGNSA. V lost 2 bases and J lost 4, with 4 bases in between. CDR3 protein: CASSLLADTQYF. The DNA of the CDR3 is TGTGCCAGCAGCTTACTAGCAGATACGCAGTATTTT.

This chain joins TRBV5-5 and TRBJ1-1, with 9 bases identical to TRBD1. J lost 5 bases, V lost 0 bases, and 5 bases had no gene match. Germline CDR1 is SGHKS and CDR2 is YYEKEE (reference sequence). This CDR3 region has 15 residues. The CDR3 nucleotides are TGTGCCAGCAGCTTGGCGGACAGGGGAGTTACTGAAGCTTTCTTT. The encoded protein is CASSLADRGVTEAFF.

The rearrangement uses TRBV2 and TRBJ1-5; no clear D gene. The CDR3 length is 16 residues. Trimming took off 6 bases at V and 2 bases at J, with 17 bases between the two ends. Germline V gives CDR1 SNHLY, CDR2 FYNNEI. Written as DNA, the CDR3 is TGTGCCAGCAGCCTCACAGTAACCGTTGGCAATCAGCCCCAGCATTTT. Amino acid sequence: CASSLTVTVGNQPQHF.

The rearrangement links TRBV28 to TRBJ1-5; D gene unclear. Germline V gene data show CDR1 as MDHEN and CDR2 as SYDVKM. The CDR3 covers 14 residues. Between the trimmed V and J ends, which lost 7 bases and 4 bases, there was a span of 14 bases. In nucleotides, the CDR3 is TGTGCCAGCACCTTGGAGGACGAAAATCAGCCCCAGCATTTT. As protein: CASTLEDENQPQHF. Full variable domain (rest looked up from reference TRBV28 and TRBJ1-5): DVKVTQSSRYLVKRTGEKVFLECVQDMDHENMFWYRQDPGLGLRLIYFSYDVKMKEKGDIPEGYSVSREKKERFSLILESASTNQTSMYLCASTLEDENQPQHFGDGTRLSIL.

CDR3 residues: CASSVGAGGLTDTQYF. CDR3 DNA sequence: TGTGCCAGCAGCGTAGGGGCGGGGGGACTCACAGATACGCAGTATTTT. The J gene is TRBJ2-3, the V gene TRBV9; 8 nucleotides line up with TRBD2. Germline CDR1 is SGDLS and CDR2 is YYNGEE. The junction had 5 bases not matched to a gene; V was cut back by 0 bases and J by 2 bases. CDR3 size: 16 residues.

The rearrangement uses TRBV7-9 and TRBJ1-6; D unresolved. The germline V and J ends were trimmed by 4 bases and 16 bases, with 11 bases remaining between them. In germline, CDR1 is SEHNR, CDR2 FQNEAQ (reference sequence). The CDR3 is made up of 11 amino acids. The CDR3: CASSSGRSLHF. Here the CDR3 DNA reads TGTGCCAGCAGCTCCGGGAGGTCTCTCCACTTT.

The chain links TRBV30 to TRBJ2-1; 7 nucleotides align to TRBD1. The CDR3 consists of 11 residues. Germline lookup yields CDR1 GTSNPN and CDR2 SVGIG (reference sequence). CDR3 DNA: TGTGCGTGGGACAGATACAATGAGCAGTTCTTC. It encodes CAWDRYNEQFF.

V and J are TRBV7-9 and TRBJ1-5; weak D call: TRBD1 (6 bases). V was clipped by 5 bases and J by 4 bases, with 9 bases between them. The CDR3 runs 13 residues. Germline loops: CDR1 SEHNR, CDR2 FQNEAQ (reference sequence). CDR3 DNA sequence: TGTGCCAGCAGCGTTCAGGGGAATCAGCCCCAGCATTTT. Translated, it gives CASSVQGNQPQHF.

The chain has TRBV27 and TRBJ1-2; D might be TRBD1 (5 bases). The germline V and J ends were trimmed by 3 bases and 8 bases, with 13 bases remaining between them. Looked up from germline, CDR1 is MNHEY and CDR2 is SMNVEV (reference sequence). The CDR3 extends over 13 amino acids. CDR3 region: CASSFIGVEGYTF. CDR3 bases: TGTGCCAGCAGTTTTATAGGGGTGGAGGGCTACACCTTC.

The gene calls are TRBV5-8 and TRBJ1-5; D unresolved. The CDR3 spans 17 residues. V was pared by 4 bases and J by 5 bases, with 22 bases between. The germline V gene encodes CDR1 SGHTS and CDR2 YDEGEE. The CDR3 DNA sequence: TGTGCCAGCAGCGCGAAGTTGGGATTCGGGGAGGATCAGCCCCAGCATTTT. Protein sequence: CASSAKLGFGEDQPQHF.

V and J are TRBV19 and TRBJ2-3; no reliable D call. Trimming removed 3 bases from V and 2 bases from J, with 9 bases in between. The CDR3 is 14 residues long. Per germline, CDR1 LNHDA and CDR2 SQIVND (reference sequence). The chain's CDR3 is CASSITGTTDTQYF. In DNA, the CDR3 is TGTGCCAGTAGTATTACTGGTACCACAGATACGCAGTATTTT.